These 28 T cell receptor beta chains share one sample of origin, sequenced in a study of blood T cell repertoires in COVID-19. Profiled with immunoSEQ multiplex PCR; TCRdb holds only in-frame clones, not every one. The table shows approximately 170,000 clones, with roughly 85% occurring only once. The sequencing sample was made of peripheral blood. The source of these receptors is a woman at least 80 years old with active or convalescent COVID-19.

The CDR3 spells CSAQGPDYEQYF. CDR3 nucleotides: TGCAGCGCCCAGGGGCCTGACTACGAGCAGTACTTC. The V call is TRBV29-1, the J call TRBJ2-7, with a possible D match to TRBD1 (6 bases). The CDR3 has 12 residues. Trimming shortened V by 7 bases and J by 3 bases, and 13 bases separated the two germline ends. Per germline, CDR1 SQVTM and CDR2 ANQGSEA.

This clone was recorded only once. The J gene is TRBJ2-3, the V gene TRBV14, with TRBD2 matching 9 bases. V gave up 4 bases and J gave up 4 bases; unmatched junction bases: 9. The CDR3 loop spans 16 amino acids. Germline V lookup: CDR1 SGHDN, CDR2 FVKESK. The CDR3 region is CASSRPGSGSSDTQYF. For the CDR3, the DNA is TGTGCCAGCAGCCGTCCTGGTAGCGGGAGCTCAGATACGCAGTATTTT.

The chain joins TRBV27 to TRBJ1-2, with D possibly matching TRBD1 (6 bases). Looked up from germline, CDR1 is MNHEY and CDR2 is SMNVEV (reference sequence). The CDR3 is 12 residues long. The V end was cut by 4 bases, the J end by 8 bases, with 11 bases between. This CDR3 is CASSSRGWGYTF. The DNA of the CDR3 is TGTGCCAGCAGTTCCAGGGGCTGGGGCTACACCTTC.

The chain joins TRBV11-2 to TRBJ2-3, with 9 bases fitting TRBD1. Germline assignment: CDR1 SGHAT and CDR2 FQNNGV. The ends lost 5 bases at V and 6 bases at J; junction bases unmatched: 9. The CDR3 loop spans 15 amino acids. The CDR3 nucleotides read TGTGCCAGCAGCGGCCGGGACAGGGTTGTGGATACGCAGTATTTT. It specifies CASSGRDRVVDTQYF.

J is TRBJ2-3 and V is TRBV7-2; 9 bases fit TRBD2. Germline loops: CDR1 SGHTA, CDR2 FQGNSA. The V segment lost 5 bases and the J segment 4 bases; nucleotides outside the gene matches: 10. The CDR3 runs to 16 residues. The CDR3 protein is CASSARGSGSADTQYF. Written as DNA, the CDR3 is TGTGCCAGCAGCGCCAGAGGTAGCGGGAGTGCAGATACGCAGTATTTT.

The rearrangement links TRBV28 to TRBJ2-7; 10 nucleotides align to TRBD1. The CDR3 is 15 residues long. CDR1 is MDHEN and CDR2 is SYDVKM in the germline V gene. Trimming at V came to 5 bases and at J to 6 bases, leaving 10 bases not matched to a gene. The CDR3 DNA reads TGTGCCAGCAGTACCCCTCGGACAGGGGGTAGCGAGCAGTACTTC. Translated, it gives CASSTPRTGGSEQYF.

The chain employs TRBV5-1 and TRBJ2-2; TRBD1 agrees at 7 bases. Germline V gene data show CDR1 as SGHRS and CDR2 as YFSETQ. This CDR3 contains 15 residues. The V gene end was trimmed by 4 bases and the J gene end by 0 bases; junction bases not matched to a gene: 3. The CDR3 reads CASSLTGTNTGELFF. In DNA, the CDR3 is TGCGCCAGCAGCCTGACAGGGACGAACACCGGGGAGCTGTTTTTT. Together with reference TRBV5-1 and TRBJ2-2, the CDR3 gives the full variable domain: KAGVTQTPRYLIKTRGQQVTLSCSPISGHRSVSWYQQTPGQGLQFLFEYFSETQRNKGNFPGRFSGRQFSNSRSEMNVSTLELGDSALYLCASSLTGTNTGELFFGEGSRLTVL.

V and J are TRBV6-6 and TRBJ2-2; TRBD1 might be the D (6 bases). Germline V gives CDR1 MNHNY, CDR2 SVGAGI (reference sequence). With 1 base removed from V and 6 bases from J, the gap between germline ends came to 12 bases. CDR3 length equals 15 residues. CDR3 region: CASSYFQGPSGELFF. CDR3 nucleotide sequence: TGTGCCAGCAGTTACTTCCAGGGGCCATCCGGGGAGCTGTTTTTT.

The CDR3 DNA reads as TGCAGCGTCCACTCGGGGGGGCCCAGCGAGCAGTACTTC. Translating it yields CSVHSGGPSEQYF. The chain combines TRBV29-1 with TRBJ2-7; TRBD2 matches at 8 bases. This CDR3 has 13 amino acids. The V gene's germline CDR1 is SQVTM and CDR2 ANQGSEA. V lost 6 bases and J lost 6; bases outside the gene matches: 10.

This chain connects TRBV10-3 to TRBJ2-7, with 7 nucleotides matching TRBD2. The germline V gene has CDR1 ENHRY and CDR2 SYGVKD. The CDR3 runs 14 residues. The J segment lost 7 bases and the V segment lost 2 bases, leaving 8 bases of the junction unmatched. This CDR3 reads CAISEGGLKREQYF. CDR3 nucleotide sequence: TGTGCCATCAGTGAGGGGGGACTAAAGAGGGAGCAGTACTTC.

The chain links TRBV7-9 to TRBJ1-2, with unresolved D. Germline values: CDR1 SEHNR, CDR2 FQNEAQ (reference sequence). V lost 5 bases and J 2 bases, leaving 12 bases between the germline ends. CDR3 length: 14 residues. CDR3 DNA sequence: TGTGCCAGCAGCCCTACGCGGGAGAACTATGGCTACACCTTC. Translating gives CASSPTRENYGYTF.

The CDR3 region is CASSYDLGQLYGYTF. The CDR3 DNA reads as TGCGCCAGCAGCTACGATTTGGGGCAGCTCTATGGCTACACCTTC. This sequence joins TRBV5-1 and TRBJ1-2; D is perhaps TRBD1 (5 bases). The ends were cut back, 3 bases at V and 4 bases at J, with 16 bases in the middle. The CDR3 consists of 15 residues. CDR1 and CDR2 (germline): SGHRS, YFSETQ.

The rearrangement joins TRBV2 to TRBJ1-6; tentative D call: TRBD1 (5 bases). Trimming shortened V by 0 bases and J by 14 bases, and 11 bases separated the two germline ends. The CDR3 is 13 residues long. Germline V gene data show CDR1 as SNHLY and CDR2 as FYNNEI. CDR3 DNA sequence: TGTGCCAGCAGTGAAGCCTCCGGGGGTTCCCTCCACTTT. It codes for CASSEASGGSLHF.

This clone was recorded once. V usage is TRBV7-9 and J usage is TRBJ2-1; TRBD2 matches 15 bases. This CDR3 region has 17 residues. After removal of 6 bases from V and 4 bases from J, the junction contained 7 bases not matched to a gene. CDR1 and CDR2 from the germline V gene are SEHNR and FQNEAQ (reference sequence). The CDR3 spells CASSTGLAGGSYNEQFF. CDR3 bases: TGTGCCAGCAGTACGGGACTAGCGGGAGGCTCATACAATGAGCAGTTCTTC.

This chain uses TRBV12-5 with TRBJ2-7; possible D gene TRBD1, 6 bases. CDR3 length: 16 amino acids. Germline V CDR1 and CDR2: LGHNT, FRNRAP. Trimming took 5 bases from V and 0 from J, leaving 17 bases between them. CDR3 coding DNA: TGTGCTAGTGGTAAGATGCCAGGGGCCATCTCCTACGAGCAGTACTTC. This translates into CASGKMPGAISYEQYF.

The genes are TRBV18 and TRBJ1-1; a weak D match, TRBD1 (5 bases). The CDR3 extends over 15 amino acids. Trimming stripped 6 bases from V and 0 bases from J, with 14 bases between. Germline CDR1 and CDR2: KGHSH and LQKENI. The CDR3 DNA reads as TGTGCCAGCTCTCGCCTGGGGGGGATGAACACTGAAGCTTTCTTT. It is translated as CASSRLGGMNTEAFF.

The gene calls are TRBV5-1 and TRBJ2-2; no firm D call. The CDR3 consists of 15 residues. V was cut by 3 bases and J by 0 bases, with 9 bases left in between. CDR1 and CDR2 (germline): SGHRS, YFSETQ. The CDR3 coding sequence is TGCGCCAGCAGCTCAAAGCAGGCGAACACCGGGGAGCTGTTTTTT. This sequence encodes CASSSKQANTGELFF.

V usage is TRBV20-1 and J usage is TRBJ2-3; 8 bases line up with TRBD2. The CDR3 runs 15 residues. The ends lost 3 bases at V and 2 bases at J; junction bases unmatched: 7. Germline lookup yields CDR1 DFQATT and CDR2 SNEGSKA (reference sequence). Here the CDR3 DNA reads TGCAGTGCTAGTGATAGCGGGGCCCTCACAGATACGCAGTATTTT. Protein: CSASDSGALTDTQYF.

The chain has TRBV9 and TRBJ1-5; TRBD1 agrees at 9 bases. This CDR3 region has 14 residues. The V gene's germline CDR1 is SGDLS and CDR2 YYNGEE. V was clipped by 3 bases and J by 6 bases; unmatched bases: 4. The CDR3 reads CASSATGGGQPQHF. The CDR3 DNA reads TGTGCCAGCAGCGCGACAGGGGGTGGTCAGCCCCAGCATTTT.

The chain joins TRBV20-1 to TRBJ2-3, with D perhaps TRBD1 (6 bases). CDR1 is DFQATT and CDR2 is SNEGSKA in the germline V gene (reference sequence). The V gene lost 3 bases and the J gene lost 6 bases, with 19 bases spanning the gap. This CDR3 comprises 15 residues. In nucleotides, the CDR3 is TGCAGTGCTAGTTTACGCGCAGGGGTAATGGATACGCAGTATTTT. This codes for CSASLRAGVMDTQYF.

This rearrangement joins TRBV7-9 to TRBJ2-5, with 10 positions matching TRBD2. The V gene's germline CDR1 is SEHNR and CDR2 FQNEAQ (reference sequence). CDR3 length equals 19 residues. The V segment lost 1 base and the J segment 2 bases; nucleotides outside the gene matches: 13. The CDR3 loop reads CASSLVYLLGAGGQETQYF. The CDR3 DNA follows: TGTGCCAGCAGCTTAGTCTACTTGCTTGGAGCGGGGGGGCAAGAGACCCAGTACTTC.

As regards this clone: Compared with germline, one end of the junction differs, possibly owing to a read error. CDR3 residues: CASSLFRDFKAF. The CDR3 bases are TGTGCCAGCAGTTTATTCAGGGACTTTAAAGCATTC. This chain uses TRBV28 with TRBJ1-2; maybe TRBD1 (5 bases). This CDR3 spans 12 amino acids. Germline V lookup: CDR1 MDHEN, CDR2 SYDVKM.

This clone has a handful of counts. The chain uses TRBV5-1 and TRBJ2-5; the match to TRBD2 covers 16 bases. Per the germline V gene, CDR1 is SGHRS and CDR2 is YFSETQ. CDR3 length: 21 amino acids. The V and J ends lost 4 bases and 4 bases, in that order; junction bases with no gene match: 19. The CDR3 region is CASSPQGTSGRAANLGETQYF. The DNA for the CDR3 is TGCGCCAGCAGCCCGCAGGGGACTAGCGGGAGGGCCGCCAATCTGGGAGAGACCCAGTACTTC.

As regards this clone: An end of the junction does not agree with germline; a read error may underlie this. This sequence joins TRBV7-7 and TRBJ2-7; possible D gene TRBD2, 6 bases. Per germline, CDR1 SSHAT and CDR2 FNYEAQ (reference sequence). The CDR3 has 16 amino acids. As DNA, the CDR3 is TGTGCTAGCAGTCACGGCTCTGGCAGCGGGCCCTACGAGCAGTACTTC. It encodes CASSHGSGSGPYEQYF. Full variable domain (rest looked up from reference TRBV7-7 and TRBJ2-7): GAGVSQSPRYKVTKRGQDVTLRCDPISSHATLYWYQQALGQGPEFLTYFNYEAQPDKSGLPSDRFSAERPEGSISTLTIQRTEQRDSAMYRCASSHGSGSGPYEQYFGPGTRLTVT.

The chain has TRBV11-3 and TRBJ2-1; 11 nucleotides align to TRBD1. Germline V CDR1 and CDR2: SGHNT, YENEEA. The CDR3 extends over 15 amino acids. V lost 5 bases, J lost 7 bases, and 7 bases stayed unmatched. The CDR3 region is CASSPGQGEGNEQFF. For the CDR3, the DNA is TGTGCCAGCAGCCCGGGACAGGGGGAAGGTAATGAGCAGTTCTTC.

V and J are TRBV5-1 and TRBJ1-2, with D maybe TRBD1 (5 bases). Germline V gene sequence: CDR1 SGHRS, CDR2 YFSETQ. Deletions cut 0 bases from V and 4 bases from J, with 13 bases between. The CDR3 runs 15 residues. The CDR3 reads CASSLGGRSTYGYTF. CDR3 DNA: TGCGCCAGCAGCTTGGGGGGCAGGTCCACCTATGGCTACACCTTC.

V is TRBV29-1 and J is TRBJ1-1; 7 positions agree with TRBD1. There are 17 residues in the CDR3. Per the germline V gene, CDR1 is SQVTM and CDR2 is ANQGSEA. Trimming cost V 4 bases and J 3 bases; bases outside gene matches: 17. The CDR3 region has the DNA TGCAGCGTTGCCCGACATGGCATGACAGGGAGGTACACTGAAGCTTTCTTT. Its translation is CSVARHGMTGRYTEAFF.

This chain's CDR3 is CASSPGQGKIGANVLTF. The CDR3 coding sequence is TGTGCCAGCAGCCCGGGACAGGGGAAGATTGGGGCCAACGTCCTGACTTTC. The chain combines TRBV11-3 with TRBJ2-6, with TRBD1 identical over 10 bases. In germline, CDR1 is SGHNT, CDR2 YENEEA. J gave up 3 bases and V 5 bases, and 7 bases lay outside the gene matches. The CDR3 totals 17 residues.